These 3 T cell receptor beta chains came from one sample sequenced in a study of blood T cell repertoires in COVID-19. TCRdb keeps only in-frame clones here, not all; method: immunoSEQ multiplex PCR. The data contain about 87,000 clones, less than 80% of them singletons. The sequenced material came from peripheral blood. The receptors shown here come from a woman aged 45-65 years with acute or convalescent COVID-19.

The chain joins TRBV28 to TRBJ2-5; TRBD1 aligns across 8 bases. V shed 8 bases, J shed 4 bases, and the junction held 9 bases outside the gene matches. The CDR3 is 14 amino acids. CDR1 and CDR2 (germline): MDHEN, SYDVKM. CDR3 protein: CASGLGQVVETQYF. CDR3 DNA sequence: TGTGCCAGCGGACTGGGACAGGTAGTAGAGACCCAGTACTTC.

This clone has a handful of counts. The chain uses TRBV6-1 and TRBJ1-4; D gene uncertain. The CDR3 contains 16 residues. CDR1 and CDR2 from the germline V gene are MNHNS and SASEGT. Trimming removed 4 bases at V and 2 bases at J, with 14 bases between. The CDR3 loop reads CASSGRAARTNEKLFF. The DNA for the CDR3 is TGTGCCAGCAGTGGACGAGCGGCCAGGACTAATGAAAAACTGTTTTTT.

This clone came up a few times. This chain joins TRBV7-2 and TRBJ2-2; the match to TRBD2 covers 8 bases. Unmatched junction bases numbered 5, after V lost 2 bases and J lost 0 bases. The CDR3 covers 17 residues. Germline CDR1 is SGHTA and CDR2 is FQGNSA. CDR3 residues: CASSLLAGGSNTGELFF. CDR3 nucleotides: TGTGCCAGCAGCTTACTGGCGGGGGGCTCGAACACCGGGGAGCTGTTTTTT.